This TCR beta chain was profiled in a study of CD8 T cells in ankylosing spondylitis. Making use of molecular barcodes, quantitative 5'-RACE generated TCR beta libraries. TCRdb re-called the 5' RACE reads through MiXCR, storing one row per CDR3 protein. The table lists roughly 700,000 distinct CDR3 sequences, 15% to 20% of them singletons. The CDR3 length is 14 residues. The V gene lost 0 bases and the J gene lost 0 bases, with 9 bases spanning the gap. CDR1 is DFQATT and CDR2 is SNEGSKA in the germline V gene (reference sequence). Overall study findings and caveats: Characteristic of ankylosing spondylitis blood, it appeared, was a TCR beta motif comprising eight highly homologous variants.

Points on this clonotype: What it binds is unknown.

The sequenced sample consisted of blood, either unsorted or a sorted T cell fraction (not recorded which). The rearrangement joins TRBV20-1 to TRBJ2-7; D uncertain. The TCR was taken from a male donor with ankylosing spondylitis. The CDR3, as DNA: TGCAGTGCTAGAGATCTAGACGGCTCCTACGAGCAGTACTTC. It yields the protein CSARDLDGSYEQYF.